This passage covers 31 T cell receptor beta chains from one sample sequenced in a study of T cell repertoires in cytomegalovirus infection. The antigens for these receptors are not known. TCRdb recomputed calls from the reads with MiXCR, one row per CDR3 protein. The repertoire holds 650,000 to 900,000 distinct CDR3 sequences, with less than 35% as singletons. This sample comprised cultured CD8+ T cells from PBMCs, obtained from culture after CMV antigen stimulation. These receptors came from a human donor in good health (CMV status not recorded). Some clones in this sample may be carry-over from other donors' samples.

This chain connects TRBV5-1 to TRBJ2-7, with a weak D call TRBD1 (6 bases). Trimming pared 7 bases from V and 0 bases from J, leaving 8 bases between. The CDR3 has 12 amino acids. CDR1 and CDR2 from the germline V gene are SGHRS and YFSETQ. For the CDR3, the DNA is TGCGCCAGCCAGGGGACCTCCTACGAGCAGTACTTC. This sequence encodes CASQGTSYEQYF.

There are many counts of this clonotype. The chain carries TRBV7-2 and TRBJ1-1; D not certain. Germline CDR1 and CDR2: SGHTA and FQGNSA. This CDR3 comprises 12 residues. The V end was cut by 4 bases, the J end by 3 bases, with 6 bases between. The CDR3 loop reads CASSSTDTEAFF. In DNA, the CDR3 is TGTGCCAGCAGCTCCACGGACACTGAAGCTTTCTTT.

Details on this clonotype: An end of the junction differs from the germline gene, which may be a read error. The CDR3 is CVSSEGSGGADTQYF. CDR3 DNA: TGTGTCAGCAGTGAAGGGAGCGGGGGGGCAGATACGCAGTATTTT. The gene calls are TRBV6-4 and TRBJ2-3; 10 bases agree with TRBD2. The germline V gene has CDR1 MRHNA and CDR2 SNTAGT. The CDR3 is 15 amino acids.

This clonotype was counted between two and nine times. The chain has TRBV2 and TRBJ1-3, with D hard to call. Germline lookup yields CDR1 SNHLY and CDR2 FYNNEI. The V end was cut by 0 bases, the J end by 4 bases, with 19 bases between. The CDR3 runs 18 residues. CDR3 residues: CASSEALRSSLRGNTIYF. The CDR3 DNA is TGTGCCAGCAGTGAAGCGCTTCGTAGCTCCTTGCGGGGAAACACCATATATTTT.

This clonotype has a handful of counts. The chain employs TRBV6-1 and TRBJ1-1; 7 nucleotides agree with TRBD1. The CDR3 is 15 residues long. From germline, CDR1 is MNHNS and CDR2 SASEGT. V lost 7 bases and J lost 1; bases outside the gene matches: 9. CDR3 in DNA: TGTGCCAGCATGAACGTCGCAGGGGGGAACACTGAAGCTTTCTTT. This encodes CASMNVAGGNTEAFF.

This clonotype was counted between two and nine times. The chain recombines TRBV10-3 with TRBJ2-7; 9 nucleotides line up with TRBD1. J was trimmed by 0 bases and V by 3 bases; bases with no gene match: 6. The V gene's germline CDR1 is ENHRY and CDR2 SYGVKD. This CDR3 has 16 residues. CDR3 DNA: TGTGCCATCAGTGACCCGGACAGGGGCCGCTCCTACGAGCAGTACTTC. It specifies CAISDPDRGRSYEQYF.

The gene calls are TRBV15 and TRBJ1-4, with TRBD1 matching 8 bases. The ends lost 4 bases at V and 7 bases at J; junction bases unmatched: 5. The CDR3 covers 14 residues. CDR1 LNHNV and CDR2 YYDKDF come from the germline V gene (reference sequence). The CDR3 DNA follows: TGTGCCACCAGCAAGTCCGGGACAGGTGAAAAACTGTTTTTT. Its translation: CATSKSGTGEKLFF.

The V call is TRBV7-8, the J call TRBJ2-3; D uncertain. CDR3 length equals 15 residues. Trimming cost V 4 bases and J 0 bases, with 11 bases left between them. Germline V lookup: CDR1 SGHVS, CDR2 FQNEAQ. CDR3 amino acids: CASSSPEFSTDTQYF. DNA for the CDR3: TGTGCCAGCAGCTCCCCGGAATTTAGCACAGATACGCAGTATTTT.

This rearrangement joins TRBV6-1 to TRBJ2-3, with 11 bases identical to TRBD1. CDR1 and CDR2 from the germline V gene are MNHNS and SASEGT. The CDR3 consists of 15 residues. The V and J ends lost 5 bases and 4 bases, in that order; junction bases with no gene match: 5. The CDR3 here is CASSKGTGGSDTQYF. As DNA, the CDR3 is TGTGCCAGCAGTAAAGGGACAGGGGGATCAGATACGCAGTATTTT.

The chain uses TRBV25-1 and TRBJ2-4; 8 nucleotides agree with TRBD2. J gave up 1 base and V 2 bases, and 4 bases lay outside the gene matches. Germline values: CDR1 MGHDK, CDR2 SYGVNS. The CDR3 consists of 16 residues. CDR3 loop: CASSERGGTAKNIQYF. In DNA, the CDR3 is TGTGCCAGCAGTGAACGGGGGGGGACGGCCAAAAACATTCAGTACTTC.

This clonotype appeared many times. The chain's CDR3 is CASKQQGNEQFF. Here the CDR3 DNA reads TGTGCCAGCAAACAACAGGGAAATGAGCAGTTCTTC. The chain couples TRBV12-3 or TRBV12-4 to TRBJ2-1; the D gene is possibly TRBD1 (6 bases). The CDR3 spans 12 residues. The V end lost 7 bases, the J end lost 7 bases, and 11 bases lay between the germline ends.

CDR3 DNA sequence: TGTGCCAGCAGTTACCTCGGACAGGGGGGTGAAGCTTTCTTT. Its protein is CASSYLGQGGEAFF. The chain carries TRBV6-6 and TRBJ1-1; 10 nucleotides align to TRBD1. In germline, CDR1 is MNHNY, CDR2 SVGAGI (reference sequence). The V segment lost 2 bases and the J segment 7 bases; nucleotides outside the gene matches: 4. The CDR3 extends over 14 amino acids.

This clonotype was counted at least ten times. The rearrangement uses TRBV5-8 and TRBJ1-5, with 7 bases lining up with TRBD1. The CDR3 has 14 amino acids. Germline V lookup: CDR1 SGHTS, CDR2 YDEGEE. V lost 5 bases and J lost 3; bases outside the gene matches: 5. DNA for the CDR3: TGTGCCAGCAGTCTTGACAGGGACAATCAGCCCCAGCATTTT. Translation: CASSLDRDNQPQHF.

The V and J genes are TRBV6-6 and TRBJ1-1; D ambiguous. With 5 bases removed from V and 8 bases from J, the gap between germline ends came to 15 bases. In germline, CDR1 is MNHNY, CDR2 SVGAGI (reference sequence). The length of the CDR3 is 13 residues. Written as DNA, the CDR3 is TGTGCCAGCAGTGTACCCGGGGATTTCGAAGCTTTCTTT. Encoded protein: CASSVPGDFEAFF.

The sample holds one count of this clonotype. The rearrangement uses TRBV2 and TRBJ2-7; D ambiguous. This CDR3 comprises 12 residues. Germline V gene lookup returns CDR1 SNHLY and CDR2 FYNNEI. Trimming shortened V by 6 bases and J by 4 bases, and 10 bases separated the two germline ends. The CDR3 sequence: CASRERLYEQYF. The CDR3 DNA reads TGTGCCAGCAGGGAAAGACTTTACGAGCAGTACTTC.

This chain joins TRBV5-6 and TRBJ1-6; 8 bases map to TRBD1. CDR3 length equals 16 residues. V trimming: 4 bases; J trimming: 6 bases; junction bases outside the gene matches: 9. Germline V gene data show CDR1 as SGHDT and CDR2 as YYEEEE. The CDR3, as DNA: TGTGCCAGCAGCGAAACAAGGACAGGGATTAATTCACCCCTCCACTTT. It specifies CASSETRTGINSPLHF. Variable domain in full (rest from reference TRBV5-6 and TRBJ1-6): DAGVTQSPTHLIKTRGQQVTLRCSPKSGHDTVSWYQQALGQGPQFIFQYYEEEERQRGNFPDRFSGHQFPNYSSELNVNALLLGDSALYLCASSETRTGINSPLHFGNGTRLTVT.

This clonotype occurred a few times. The chain carries TRBV25-1 and TRBJ1-1; TRBD1 is a possible D gene (5 bases). The CDR3 sequence is 15 residues long. Trimming shortened V by 5 bases and J by 1 base, and 14 bases separated the two germline ends. Germline values: CDR1 MGHDK, CDR2 SYGVNS. The CDR3 region has the DNA TGTGCCAGCAGTCCGGGACTTTTCGGGAACACTGAAGCTTTCTTT. Translation: CASSPGLFGNTEAFF. Looking up the rest from reference TRBV25-1 and TRBJ1-1 gives the full variable domain: EADIYQTPRYLVIGTGKKITLECSQTMGHDKMYWYQQDPGMELHLIHYSYGVNSTEKGDLSSESTVSRIRTEHFPLTLESARPSHTSQYLCASSPGLFGNTEAFFGQGTRLTVV.

This chain joins TRBV7-6 and TRBJ1-4; D is unresolved. CDR3 size: 14 residues. Trimming stripped 5 bases from V and 7 bases from J, with 14 bases between. The V gene's germline CDR1 is SGHVS and CDR2 FNYEAQ. The DNA of the CDR3 is TGTGCCAGCAGCCCAAGGGTGTATACTGAAAAACTGTTTTTT. Its translation is CASSPRVYTEKLFF.

The chain couples TRBV12-3 or TRBV12-4 to TRBJ2-3, with 8 bases matching TRBD1. The trim removed 3 bases at V and 5 bases at J, leaving 10 bases unmatched. The CDR3 loop spans 16 amino acids. In DNA form, the CDR3 reads TGTGCCAGCAGTTTTGGACAGGGCGGATTAGGAGATACGCAGTATTTT. This codes for CASSFGQGGLGDTQYF.

The chain is built from TRBV5-5 and TRBJ1-1; D perhaps matches TRBD1 (6 bases). With 1 base removed from V and 8 bases from J, the gap between germline ends came to 21 bases. Germline values: CDR1 SGHKS, CDR2 YYEKEE (reference sequence). This CDR3 comprises 16 residues. CDR3 sequence (DNA): TGTGCCAGCAGCTTGACCTTATCGAGGGGGGACCGAGAAGCTTTCTTT. Protein: CASSLTLSRGDREAFF.

The J gene is TRBJ2-3, the V gene TRBV28; the match to TRBD1 covers 7 bases. The junction had 7 bases not matched to a gene; V was cut back by 2 bases and J by 2 bases. Looked up from germline, CDR1 is MDHEN and CDR2 is SYDVKM. The CDR3 has 16 residues. The CDR3, as DNA: TGTGCCAGCAGTTTAGGGACAGCACCTTCCACAGATACGCAGTATTTT. It specifies CASSLGTAPSTDTQYF.

This sequence joins TRBV7-2 and TRBJ2-5; TRBD2 aligns across 10 bases. The CDR3 has 17 amino acids. Germline CDR1 is SGHTA and CDR2 is FQGNSA. Trimming took 5 bases from V and 3 from J; bases not matched to a gene: 12. DNA for the CDR3: TGTGCCAGCAGCGAAAAATCCCTAGCGGGGGTCAAAGAGACCCAGTACTTC. It is translated as CASSEKSLAGVKETQYF.

This clonotype was recorded once. V usage is TRBV27 and J usage is TRBJ1-2; D is ambiguous. V lost 2 bases and J 6 bases, leaving 13 bases between the germline ends. Germline V gene data show CDR1 as MNHEY and CDR2 as SMNVEV (reference sequence). The CDR3 loop spans 14 amino acids. CDR3 sequence reads: CASSLADGLHGYTF. CDR3 DNA: TGTGCCAGCAGTTTAGCCGACGGTCTACATGGCTACACCTTC.

Turning to this clonotype: The germline gene is not matched at one end of the junction; a read error may be the cause. V usage is TRBV5-3 and J usage is TRBJ2-2; D not resolved. TRBV5-3 counts as an open reading frame of uncertain function. CDR3 size: 16 residues. As DNA, the CDR3 is TGTGCCAGCAGCTTGGCCCCTTCAGACCTCACCGGGGAGCTGTTTTTT. This codes for CASSLAPSDLTGELFF.

The DNA of the CDR3 is TGCGCCAGCAGCTCGCCTGTGCAGGGATCAGCGAACACTGAAGCTTTCTTT. It specifies CASSSPVQGSANTEAFF. V gene TRBV5-1 combines with J gene TRBJ1-1; D possibly corresponds to TRBD1 (5 bases). Per germline, CDR1 SGHRS and CDR2 YFSETQ. This CDR3 region has 17 residues. The ends were cut back, 3 bases at V and 1 base at J, with 19 bases in the middle.

The rearrangement uses TRBV9 and TRBJ2-2, with TRBD1 as a possible D gene (5 bases). V dropped 0 bases and J dropped 7 bases, with 13 bases sitting between them. The CDR3 is 15 residues long. Germline CDR1 and CDR2: SGDLS and YYNGEE. The CDR3 DNA follows: TGTGCCAGCAGCGTAGATGGCCAGGGTGGCGGGGAGCTGTTTTTT. Its protein product is CASSVDGQGGGELFF. The variable domain in full, with the rest retrieved from reference TRBV9 and TRBJ2-2, is DSGVTQTPKHLITATGQRVTLRCSPRSGDLSVYWYQQSLDQGLQFLIQYYNGEERAKGNILERFSAQQFPDLHSELNLSSLELGDSALYFCASSVDGQGGGELFFGEGSRLTVL.

The chain employs TRBV29-1 and TRBJ2-1; TRBD2 agrees at 9 bases. V shed 7 bases, J shed 7 bases, and the junction held 14 bases outside the gene matches. The CDR3 runs to 15 residues. Germline V CDR1 and CDR2: SQVTM, ANQGSEA. The CDR3 protein is CSGRVNPSGVNEQFF. Here the CDR3 DNA reads TGCAGCGGCAGGGTTAACCCTAGCGGGGTAAATGAGCAGTTCTTC.

The V and J genes are TRBV4-2 and TRBJ1-5, with D perhaps matching TRBD1 (5 bases). V was clipped by 0 bases and J by 4 bases, with 13 bases between them. The CDR3 runs 16 residues. Germline assignment: CDR1 LGHNA and CDR2 YNFKEQ. The CDR3 is CASSQDNGRVNQPQHF. The DNA for the CDR3 is TGTGCCAGCAGCCAAGATAACGGCAGGGTGAATCAGCCCCAGCATTTT.

V usage is TRBV2 and J usage is TRBJ1-3; D is unresolved. Trimming stripped 10 bases from V and 1 base from J, with 17 bases between. This CDR3 is built from 15 residues. Germline CDR1 SNHLY, CDR2 FYNNEI. CDR3 sequence reads: CATDPKERSGNTIYF. CDR3 nucleotides: TGTGCCACCGACCCGAAAGAGAGATCTGGAAACACCATATATTTT.

The genes are TRBV28 and TRBJ2-7; 10 nucleotides line up with TRBD1. Losses at the gene ends were 8 bases for V and 3 bases for J; bases not matched to a gene: 1. CDR3 length equals 12 residues. Germline-derived CDR1 and CDR2 are MDHEN and SYDVKM. This CDR3 reads CASRDRGYEQYV. CDR3 nucleotides: TGTGCCAGCCGGGACAGGGGCTACGAGCAGTACGTC.

This chain joins TRBV5-1 and TRBJ2-7; 9 nucleotides agree with TRBD2. V shed 3 bases, J shed 0 bases, and the junction held 4 bases outside the gene matches. The germline gives CDR1 SGHRS, CDR2 YFSETQ. This CDR3 contains 15 residues. CDR3 nucleotide sequence: TGCGCCAGCAGCTGGGCTAGCGGGGCCTCCTACGAGCAGTACGTC. This translates into CASSWASGASYEQYV.